The 27 T cell receptor beta chains given below trace back to one sample, sequenced in a study of blood T cell repertoires in COVID-19. Method: immunoSEQ multiplex PCR; TCRdb's copy keeps in-frame clones and lacks some. The table shows fewer than 110,000 clones, with 91% occurring only once. Sequenced input: peripheral blood. Receptors were obtained from a middle-aged man with acute or convalescent COVID-19.

The rearrangement links TRBV7-9 to TRBJ2-3; 7 nucleotides align to TRBD1. Per germline, CDR1 SEHNR and CDR2 FQNEAQ (reference sequence). The CDR3 runs 17 residues. With 4 bases clipped from V and 3 bases from J, the junction kept 13 bases outside the gene matches. CDR3 sequence reads: CASSSSSVQGWTDTQYF. CDR3 sequence (DNA): TGTGCCAGCAGCTCCTCAAGTGTACAGGGGTGGACAGATACGCAGTATTTT.

This clone appeared a single time. The chain links TRBV6-1 to TRBJ1-2; D may be TRBD1 (6 bases). CDR3 length equals 14 residues. Germline V gives CDR1 MNHNS, CDR2 SASEGT. The V end was cut by 3 bases, the J end by 5 bases, with 13 bases between. CDR3 bases: TGTGCCAGCAGTGACGGACAGCACTTTTATGGCTACACCTTC. Protein: CASSDGQHFYGYTF.

The chain combines TRBV12-3 or TRBV12-4 with TRBJ1-6; D is ambiguous. The CDR3 is 13 residues long. Trimming stripped 6 bases from V and 9 bases from J, with 12 bases between. CDR3: CASSFGSASPLHF. CDR3 nucleotide sequence: TGTGCCAGCAGCTTTGGGAGTGCTTCACCCCTCCACTTT.

The rearrangement uses TRBV29-1 and TRBJ1-2; 7 bases map to TRBD1. The V segment lost 4 bases and the J segment 2 bases; nucleotides outside the gene matches: 7. Germline lookup yields CDR1 SQVTM and CDR2 ANQGSEA. The CDR3 extends over 14 amino acids. CDR3 residues: CSVAEHRGNYGYTF. The CDR3 DNA reads TGCAGCGTTGCGGAACACAGGGGCAACTATGGCTACACCTTC.

The V and J genes are TRBV5-1 and TRBJ2-5; 7 bases agree with TRBD2. V was pared by 3 bases and J by 3 bases, with 8 bases of the junction left unmatched. CDR1 is SGHRS and CDR2 is YFSETQ in the germline V gene. The CDR3 totals 15 residues. The CDR3 loop reads CASSSQLGGKETQYF. In DNA, the CDR3 is TGCGCCAGCAGCTCTCAATTGGGGGGGAAAGAGACCCAGTACTTC.

The chain couples TRBV13 to TRBJ1-3; the D is unclear. The CDR3 length is 14 residues. Trimming cost V 5 bases and J 4 bases, with 12 bases left between them. CDR1 PRHDT and CDR2 FYEKMQ come from the germline V gene (reference sequence). The CDR3 DNA is TGTGCCAGCAGCCCGTCTGAGTGGGGAAACACCATATATTTT. It translates to CASSPSEWGNTIYF.

This clone has a single count. The genes are TRBV24-1 and TRBJ1-1; TRBD1 aligns across 10 bases. Germline CDR1 KGHDR, CDR2 SFDVKD. The CDR3 is 14 amino acids. J lost 1 base, V lost 9 bases, and 4 bases had no gene match. The DNA for the CDR3 is TGTGCCACCGGAGGGACAGGGGCGAACACTGAAGCTTTCTTT. It encodes CATGGTGANTEAFF.

The genes are TRBV30 and TRBJ1-2; tentative D call: TRBD1 (6 bases). Germline V lookup: CDR1 GTSNPN, CDR2 SVGIG (reference sequence). The CDR3 contains 14 residues. The V end was cut by 2 bases, the J end by 4 bases, with 14 bases between. The CDR3 spells CAWSSNRAGYGYTF. As DNA, the CDR3 is TGTGCCTGGAGTTCAAACAGGGCCGGCTATGGCTACACCTTC.

The table lists this clone with a count of one. The V and J genes are TRBV9 and TRBJ2-1; 9 bases align to TRBD2. Germline V CDR1 and CDR2: SGDLS, YYNGEE. J gave up 0 bases and V 2 bases, and 9 bases lay outside the gene matches. The CDR3 is 18 residues long. The CDR3 protein is CASSVHLAGKSSYNEQFF. In DNA form, the CDR3 reads TGTGCCAGCAGCGTCCATCTAGCGGGGAAAAGCTCCTACAATGAGCAGTTCTTC.

This chain connects TRBV24-1 to TRBJ1-1; TRBD1 is a possible D gene (5 bases). The CDR3 is made up of 15 amino acids. In germline, CDR1 is KGHDR, CDR2 SFDVKD. The V gene lost 3 bases and the J gene lost 3 bases, with 13 bases spanning the gap. The CDR3 sequence: CATSDPPGPYTEAFF. CDR3 DNA: TGTGCCACCAGTGATCCCCCAGGGCCCTACACTGAAGCTTTCTTT.

The V call is TRBV7-2, the J call TRBJ2-1, with D possibly TRBD1 on 6 matching bases. From germline, CDR1 is SGHTA and CDR2 FQGNSA. CDR3 length: 14 amino acids. V was shortened by 10 bases and J by 8 bases, with 21 bases between the two germline ends. CDR3 protein: CAILPLRGYDEQFF. For the CDR3, the DNA is TGTGCCATCCTACCCCTGAGGGGGTACGATGAGCAGTTCTTC.

J is TRBJ2-6 and V is TRBV5-6; TRBD1 agrees at 12 bases. CDR1 and CDR2 (germline): SGHDT, YYEEEE. This CDR3 comprises 17 residues. CDR3 region: CASWQGQGAVGANVLTF. The CDR3 DNA reads as TGTGCATCCTGGCAGGGACAGGGGGCGGTCGGGGCCAACGTCCTGACTTTC.

The V call is TRBV18, the J call TRBJ2-5; the match to TRBD2 covers 13 bases. Germline lookup yields CDR1 KGHSH and CDR2 LQKENI. The ends lost 3 bases at V and 4 bases at J; junction bases unmatched: 8. The CDR3 is made up of 17 amino acids. In DNA, the CDR3 is TGTGCCAGCTCACCTACTAGCGGGGGGGCCTCCGGAGAGACCCAGTACTTC. Translation gives CASSPTSGGASGETQYF.

V and J are TRBV7-8 and TRBJ1-6; D is ambiguous. Trimming shortened V by 5 bases and J by 7 bases, and 12 bases separated the two germline ends. Per the germline V gene, CDR1 is SGHVS and CDR2 is FQNEAQ. The CDR3 length is 14 residues. The CDR3 spells CASSISNGNSPLHF. The CDR3 bases are TGTGCCAGCAGCATTTCGAACGGGAATTCACCCCTCCACTTT.

The rearrangement links TRBV19 to TRBJ2-1, with TRBD2 matching over 14 bases. The germline V gene has CDR1 LNHDA and CDR2 SQIVND (reference sequence). V was clipped by 3 bases and J by 10 bases; unmatched bases: 5. The CDR3 loop spans 15 amino acids. The CDR3 DNA reads as TGTGCCAGTAGTATGACTAGCGGGGGGGCTTCGGAGCAGTTCTTC. Translating gives CASSMTSGGASEQFF.

The rearrangement links TRBV27 to TRBJ1-5; D may be TRBD1 (6 bases). V was cut by 3 bases and J by 2 bases, with 11 bases left in between. CDR3 length equals 15 residues. Germline V lookup: CDR1 MNHEY, CDR2 SMNVEV (reference sequence). CDR3 amino acids: CASSFQGLGNQPQHF. CDR3 nucleotides: TGTGCCAGCAGTTTTCAGGGGTTGGGCAATCAGCCCCAGCATTTT.

The table lists this clone with a few counts. This chain links TRBV5-6 with TRBJ1-2; no clear D gene. V lost 0 bases, J lost 9 bases, and 6 bases lay in between. The CDR3 has 11 residues. Looked up from germline, CDR1 is SGHDT and CDR2 is YYEEEE. CDR3 DNA sequence: TGTGCCAGCAGCTTGGTACAAAGCTACACCTTC. Translation: CASSLVQSYTF.

V usage is TRBV27 and J usage is TRBJ1-3; D may be TRBD1 (6 bases). Looked up from germline, CDR1 is MNHEY and CDR2 is SMNVEV (reference sequence). The CDR3 totals 12 residues. V was cut by 8 bases and J by 7 bases, with 12 bases left in between. This CDR3 reads CASRGQWNTIYF. The CDR3 bases are TGTGCCAGCCGTGGACAGTGGAACACCATATATTTT.

V and J are TRBV7-2 and TRBJ2-7; 7 nucleotides match TRBD1. The ends lost 2 bases at V and 4 bases at J; junction bases unmatched: 8. Germline assignment: CDR1 SGHTA and CDR2 FQGNSA. The CDR3 is 15 amino acids. The CDR3 protein is CASSLSRDSRYEQYF. CDR3 in DNA: TGTGCCAGCAGCTTATCCCGGGACAGCAGATACGAGCAGTACTTC. Looking up the rest from reference TRBV7-2 and TRBJ2-7 gives the full variable domain: GAGVSQSPSNKVTEKGKDVELRCDPISGHTALYWYRQSLGQGLEFLIYFQGNSAPDKSGLPSDRFSAERTGGSVSTLTIQRTQQEDSAVYLCASSLSRDSRYEQYFGPGTRLTVT.

The chain is built from TRBV28 and TRBJ1-4; D gene ambiguous. The CDR3 consists of 15 residues. V was trimmed by 5 bases and J by 8 bases, leaving 18 bases between them. The germline gives CDR1 MDHEN, CDR2 SYDVKM. CDR3 nucleotides: TGTGCCAGCAGTATTACGGGGAGTTCTAGGGAAAAACTGTTTTTT. This encodes CASSITGSSREKLFF.

The gene calls are TRBV19 and TRBJ1-5, with D possibly being TRBD1 (6 bases). V lost 11 bases and J 5 bases, leaving 16 bases between the germline ends. The CDR3 is made up of 13 amino acids. CDR1 and CDR2 (germline): LNHDA, SQIVND (reference sequence). This CDR3 reads CASGGASYQPQHF. CDR3 coding DNA: TGTGCCTCGGGGGGGGCCTCCTATCAGCCCCAGCATTTT.

V usage is TRBV11-3 and J usage is TRBJ2-3, with a weak D call TRBD2 (7 bases). Trimming removed 6 bases at V and 3 bases at J, with 16 bases between. Germline values: CDR1 SGHNT, CDR2 YENEEA. The CDR3 loop spans 15 amino acids. CDR3 region: CASSLRGGATDTQYF. The CDR3 DNA is TGTGCCAGCAGTCTTAGGGGGGGGGCGACAGATACGCAGTATTTT.

The V gene is TRBV6-5, the J gene TRBJ2-3; weak D call: TRBD2 (7 bases). Germline CDR1 MNHEY, CDR2 SVGAGI. CDR3 length: 15 amino acids. Trimming took off 7 bases at V and 5 bases at J, with 19 bases between the two ends. CDR3 sequence reads: CASTGVGGAGDTQYF. For the CDR3, the DNA is TGTGCCAGCACCGGAGTTGGGGGGGCGGGAGATACGCAGTATTTT.

V and J are TRBV6-5 and TRBJ1-6, with D possibly being TRBD1 (6 bases). Germline CDR1 and CDR2: MNHEY and SVGAGI. The germline V and J ends were trimmed by 7 bases and 2 bases, with 9 bases remaining between them. The CDR3 has 14 amino acids. The CDR3 DNA reads TGTGCCAGCAAACGGGACACCTATAATTCACCCCTCCACTTT. Its translation: CASKRDTYNSPLHF.

The V call is TRBV2, the J call TRBJ2-3; TRBD2 might be the D (5 bases). The CDR3 contains 14 residues. Trimming cost V 4 bases and J 2 bases, with 10 bases left between them. Per the germline V gene, CDR1 is SNHLY and CDR2 is FYNNEI. The CDR3 loop reads CASSAGDSTDTQYF. CDR3 bases: TGTGCCAGCAGTGCCGGGGATTCCACAGATACGCAGTATTTT.

The sample holds one count of this clone. The chain employs TRBV3-1 (or the pseudogene TRBV3-2) and TRBJ1-1, with a weak D call TRBD1 (6 bases). V was clipped by 4 bases and J by 5 bases, with 20 bases between them. Germline CDR1 reads LGHDT; CDR2 reads YNNKEL (reference sequence). This CDR3 has 16 residues. The CDR3 here is CASSPPVQGKRTEAFF. The CDR3 DNA reads as TGTGCCAGCAGCCCCCCTGTACAGGGTAAACGGACTGAAGCTTTCTTT.

The chain employs TRBV5-1 and TRBJ1-2; the match to TRBD1 covers 9 bases. This CDR3 region has 14 residues. With V trimmed by 3 bases and J by 2 bases, 2 bases remained unmatched. The germline V gene has CDR1 SGHRS and CDR2 YFSETQ. CDR3 in DNA: TGCGCCAGCAGCTCCGGGACAGGGAACTATGGCTACACCTTC. Protein: CASSSGTGNYGYTF. Full variable domain (missing parts from reference TRBV5-1 and TRBJ1-2): KAGVTQTPRYLIKTRGQQVTLSCSPISGHRSVSWYQQTPGQGLQFLFEYFSETQRNKGNFPGRFSGRQFSNSRSEMNVSTLELGDSALYLCASSSGTGNYGYTFGSGTRLTVV.